These 2 T cell receptor beta chains originate from one sample sequenced in a study of CXCR3-negative and CXCR3-positive naive CD8 T cells (dated by TCRdb to the late 2010s). Data came from a NextSeq 550. The Human TCR Profiling Kit (MiLaboratory) was used to make UMI-labeled 5' RACE TRB cDNA libraries. After the reads were reprocessed by TCRdb, one entry was made per CDR3 protein sequence, with no DNA. This sample's listing comprises roughly 55,000 distinct CDR3 sequences. Roughly 0.59% of the sample is in the top ten clones. Antigens for these TCRs are unknown. The research as a whole found: Compared with CXCR3-negative naive cells, CXCR3-positive naive cells had TRB CDR3s with higher hydrophobicity (lower Kidera factor 4), lower energy, and higher strength and volume indices.

The specimen was naive CXCR3+ CD8+ T cells from blood. The sample's cell subset or site label, in plain terms: CD45RO-CCR7+CD27+CD95- naive CD8+ T cells expressing CXCR3 (TNR3+). The receptors originated from a human donor in good health. Some clones in this sample may be carry-over from other donors' samples.

The gene calls are TRBV29-1 and TRBJ1-3; the TCRdb D gene call, TRBD1, has no DNA to confirm it. The CDR3 sequence is 17 residues long. Germline V gene data show CDR1 as SQVTM and CDR2 as ANQGSEA. The CDR3 region is CSVANPRGELAGNTIYF.

The chain links TRBV7-9 to TRBJ2-5; TCRdb's D call of TRBD2 is untestable without DNA. The germline CDR1 and CDR2 sequences are SEHNR and FQNEAQ (reference sequence). The CDR3 is made up of 14 amino acids. The CDR3 spells CASSQIAGQETQYF.